The clone carrying this T cell receptor (beta chain) came up once. Clones were read by immunoSEQ multiplex PCR, and TCRdb kept only the in-frame ones, dropping some. The table includes around 120,000 clones, over 85% detected once. This sample stems from a study of T cell responses to AZD1222 COVID-19 vaccine. This sample comprised peripheral blood, obtained on day 0 of AZD1222 vaccination. This sequence originates from an adult in good health.

CDR3 DNA: TGCAGTGCGGCGTACCAAGAGACCCAGTACTTC. Its translation is CSAAYQETQYF. V and J are TRBV20-1 and TRBJ2-5; no firm D call. The CDR3 runs to 11 residues. V gave up 6 bases and J gave up 0 bases, with 5 bases separating them. Germline V gives CDR1 DFQATT, CDR2 SNEGSKA (reference sequence).